The 24 T cell receptor beta chains presented below share a single source sample, sequenced in a study of siplizumab effects on memory and regulatory T cells (dated by TCRdb to the late 2010s). The method was the immunoSEQ multiplex PCR assay. TCRdb carries this immuneACCESS record with in-frame sequences only. Its versions omit some clonotypes, under half of them owing to an unresolved V gene in the studies checked, with the rest unexplained. This sample lists more than 95,000 clones; over 90% were detected once. About 0.62% of the sample goes to the ten largest clones. Sequencing used Tregs sorted from blood. All receptors come from a human donor in good health.

The chain employs TRBV7-9 and TRBJ2-1; tentative D call: TRBD1 (5 bases). The V gene lost 5 bases and the J gene lost 9 bases, with 11 bases spanning the gap. The CDR3 length is 12 residues. Germline-derived CDR1 and CDR2 are SEHNR and FQNEAQ (reference sequence). CDR3: CASSRQGGEQFF. In nucleotides, the CDR3 is TGTGCCAGCAGCCGCCAGGGTGGTGAGCAGTTCTTC.

This clone has a handful of counts. The V and J genes are TRBV6-1 and TRBJ1-1; D is unresolved. CDR1 MNHNS and CDR2 SASEGT come from the germline V gene. The CDR3 totals 11 residues. V lost 5 bases to trimming and J lost 7 bases, with 8 bases between them. The DNA of the CDR3 is TGTGCCAGCAGTCCCCCAGGTGAAGCTTTCTTT. Translating it yields CASSPPGEAFF.

This sequence joins TRBV5-1 and TRBJ2-3, with D possibly being TRBD2 (5 bases). Germline V gene lookup returns CDR1 SGHRS and CDR2 YFSETQ. The CDR3 consists of 12 residues. Trimming left V 7 bases short and J 12 bases short, with 18 bases between. CDR3 region: CASSEDGVVQYF. The CDR3 region has the DNA TGCGCCAGCTCCGAAGACGGGGTTGTACAGTATTTT.

V and J are TRBV19 and TRBJ2-4, with 7 positions matching TRBD1. CDR3 length equals 17 residues. In germline, CDR1 is LNHDA, CDR2 SQIVND (reference sequence). The V and J ends lost 5 bases and 6 bases, in that order; junction bases with no gene match: 16. CDR3 DNA sequence: TGTGCCAGTAGTCTTCGTAGGGGGCAGGCCCTTTCAAACATTCAGTACTTC. Its translation: CASSLRRGQALSNIQYF.

This chain joins TRBV2 and TRBJ1-2, with unresolved D. Trimming stripped 7 bases from V and 4 bases from J, with 10 bases between. The CDR3 contains 12 residues. Germline CDR1 is SNHLY and CDR2 is FYNNEI. CDR3 in DNA: TGTGCCAGCACCCCCGGTGGCTATGGCTACACCTTC. It specifies CASTPGGYGYTF.

The CDR3 DNA follows: TGTGCCAGTAGGACAGGGAGCACAGATACGCAGTATTTT. Encoded protein: CASRTGSTDTQYF. This rearrangement joins TRBV19 to TRBJ2-3; 7 bases match TRBD1. Germline V gives CDR1 LNHDA, CDR2 SQIVND (reference sequence). This CDR3 contains 13 residues. Trimming cost V 6 bases and J 0 bases; bases outside gene matches: 0.

This chain links TRBV9 with TRBJ2-7; no clear D. V gave up 3 bases and J gave up 3 bases, with 10 bases separating them. The CDR3 is 13 amino acids. Germline V gives CDR1 SGDLS, CDR2 YYNGEE. The CDR3 nucleotides are TGTGCCAGCAGCGCAGGACCTAGCTACGAGCAGTACTTC. As protein: CASSAGPSYEQYF.

This clone was counted a single time. Given the absence of the conserved phenylalanine or tryptophan at the CDR3 end, a read error is likely. No DNA is shown, since the ends of the CDR3 on it are uncertain; the CDR3 is the one TCRdb lists. CDR3 sequence: CASSISGTAFY. The rearrangement links TRBV19 to TRBJ1-1; the table's D gene call, TRBD1, was not cross checked with the DNA. Per germline, CDR1 LNHDA and CDR2 SQIVND (reference sequence). The CDR3 adds up to 11 amino acids, both ends counted.

The rearrangement joins TRBV7-6 to TRBJ1-2; no reliable D call. V gave up 5 bases and J gave up 0 bases, with 10 bases separating them. Germline-derived CDR1 and CDR2 are SGHVS and FNYEAQ. This CDR3 has 14 residues. CDR3 in DNA: TGTGCCAGCAGCAACCAAAGTTCTAACTATGGCTACACCTTC. Its translation: CASSNQSSNYGYTF.

This rearrangement joins TRBV6-5 to TRBJ2-7, with D hard to call. Germline CDR1 reads MNHEY; CDR2 reads SVGAGI. This CDR3 comprises 14 residues. Trimming shortened V by 2 bases and J by 5 bases, and 13 bases separated the two germline ends. The CDR3 nucleotides are TGTGCCAGCAGTTACCCAGTCCCCACCAACGAGCAGTACTTC. It codes for CASSYPVPTNEQYF.

The rearrangement joins TRBV27 to TRBJ2-1; possible D gene TRBD2, 5 bases. Trimming shortened V by 2 bases and J by 13 bases, and 15 bases separated the two germline ends. Germline-derived CDR1 and CDR2 are MNHEY and SMNVEV (reference sequence). The CDR3 is 13 amino acids. The CDR3 DNA sequence: TGTGCCAGCAGTTTAGGAGTAGGAGGAAGACAGTTCTTC. Its protein is CASSLGVGGRQFF.

This chain links TRBV4-2 with TRBJ1-6; no reliable D call. CDR1 LGHNA and CDR2 YNFKEQ come from the germline V gene. Deletions cut 4 bases from V and 3 bases from J, with 13 bases between. The CDR3 runs 16 residues. This chain's CDR3 is CASSPLKERYNSPLHF. CDR3 in DNA: TGTGCCAGCAGCCCCTTGAAGGAACGCTATAATTCACCCCTCCACTTT.

This clone has just one count. CDR3 DNA sequence: TGTGCCAGCAGTTACTGGCTAGTCACCCAAGAGACCCAGTACTTC. This encodes CASSYWLVTQETQYF. The rearrangement links TRBV6-6 to TRBJ2-5; D is unresolved. V lost 1 base and J 1 base, leaving 10 bases between the germline ends. The CDR3 is made up of 15 amino acids. In germline, CDR1 is MNHNY, CDR2 SVGAGI (reference sequence).

V is TRBV27 and J is TRBJ1-2, with D possibly matching TRBD1 (6 bases). CDR3 size: 14 residues. Germline CDR1 and CDR2: MNHEY and SMNVEV (reference sequence). V was shortened by 3 bases and J by 2 bases, with 10 bases between the two germline ends. The CDR3 loop is CASSFKGGNYGYTF. The CDR3, as DNA: TGTGCCAGCAGTTTTAAAGGGGGAAACTATGGCTACACCTTC.

The rearrangement links TRBV5-4 to TRBJ1-6; 12 positions match TRBD1. In germline, CDR1 is SGHNT, CDR2 YYREEE (reference sequence). With V trimmed by 3 bases and J by 11 bases, 6 bases remained unmatched. The CDR3 spans 15 residues. The CDR3 DNA follows: TGTGCCAGCAGCTCCCGGGACAGGGGGCTTACACCCCTCCACTTT. Amino acids: CASSSRDRGLTPLHF.

V and J are TRBV30 and TRBJ1-1; D is unclear. V lost 4 bases to trimming and J lost 5 bases, with 14 bases between them. Germline-derived CDR1 and CDR2 are GTSNPN and SVGIG (reference sequence). The CDR3 has 13 amino acids. The CDR3 sequence is CAWMLAFGTEAFF. The CDR3 coding sequence is TGTGCCTGGATGTTAGCCTTCGGGACTGAAGCTTTCTTT. The whole variable domain, remainder taken from reference TRBV30 and TRBJ1-1, is SQTIHQWPATLVQPVGSPLSLECTVEGTSNPNLYWYRQAAGRGLQLLFYSVGIGQISSEVPQNLSASRPQDRQFILSSKKLLLSDSGFYLCAWMLAFGTEAFFGQGTRLTVV.

The J gene is TRBJ1-2, the V gene TRBV19; a possible D gene is TRBD1 (6 bases). This CDR3 spans 14 amino acids. The V gene lost 6 bases and the J gene lost 3 bases, with 14 bases spanning the gap. Germline assignment: CDR1 LNHDA and CDR2 SQIVND (reference sequence). The CDR3 nucleotides are TGTGCCAGTAGCACCGGACAGCTCCACTATGGCTACACCTTC. Protein: CASSTGQLHYGYTF.

The chain is built from TRBV30 and TRBJ2-7; no firm D call. The CDR3 is 13 residues long. V lost 0 bases and J lost 4, with 10 bases in between. Germline CDR1 GTSNPN, CDR2 SVGIG (reference sequence). DNA of the CDR3: TGTGCCTGGAGTGTGGGTCAATTTTACGAGCAGTACTTC. The encoded protein is CAWSVGQFYEQYF.

The chain combines TRBV19 with TRBJ2-7; D gene unclear. CDR3 length: 13 residues. The germline CDR1 and CDR2 sequences are LNHDA and SQIVND (reference sequence). The V gene lost 7 bases and the J gene lost 4 bases, with 14 bases spanning the gap. The CDR3 DNA reads as TGTGCCAGTATTTTGCCGGGCCCTTACGAGCAGTACTTC. This translates into CASILPGPYEQYF.

This rearrangement joins TRBV18 to TRBJ1-1; 8 nucleotides line up with TRBD1. CDR1 and CDR2 (germline): KGHSH, LQKENI. This CDR3 contains 14 residues. J lost 5 bases, V lost 3 bases, and 5 bases had no gene match. The CDR3 bases are TGTGCCAGCTCACCCCCGACAGGGGCTACTGAAGCTTTCTTT. Translated: CASSPPTGATEAFF.

The genes are TRBV15 and TRBJ1-2; 7 bases are a match to TRBD1. Germline trimming cut 5 bases from V and 5 bases from J; bases unmatched to any gene: 11. Germline CDR1 reads LNHNV; CDR2 reads YYDKDF (reference sequence). This CDR3 is 15 amino acids long. DNA for the CDR3: TGTGCCACCAGCCGACCGGGACAGATAAAGTATGGCTACACCTTC. It translates to CATSRPGQIKYGYTF.

The rearrangement joins TRBV5-8 to TRBJ2-5, with 11 bases that match TRBD2. Trimming took 4 bases from V and 3 from J; bases not matched to a gene: 5. CDR3 length equals 15 residues. Germline V gives CDR1 SGHTS, CDR2 YDEGEE. The CDR3 loop reads CASSQIAGGKETQYF. DNA for the CDR3: TGTGCCAGCAGCCAAATAGCGGGAGGGAAAGAGACCCAGTACTTC. Full variable domain (remainder filled in from reference TRBV5-8 and TRBJ2-5): EAGVTQSPTHLIKTRGQQATLRCSPISGHTSVYWYQQALGLGLQFLLWYDEGEERNRGNFPPRFSGRQFPNYSSELNVNALELEDSALYLCASSQIAGGKETQYFGPGTRLLVL.

V is TRBV6-1 and J is TRBJ2-7; possible D gene TRBD2, 5 bases. V lost 7 bases and J 9 bases, leaving 16 bases between the germline ends. The CDR3 has 12 residues. Germline V gives CDR1 MNHNS, CDR2 SASEGT. The DNA for the CDR3 is TGTGCCAGCACCCTGGACTTGACTGTGCAGTACTTC. Amino acids: CASTLDLTVQYF.

This clone was seen only once. This rearrangement joins TRBV30 to TRBJ1-2, with D unclear. Germline CDR1 is GTSNPN and CDR2 is SVGIG (reference sequence). Between the trimmed V and J ends, which lost 0 bases and 6 bases, there was a span of 14 bases. CDR3 length: 14 residues. The CDR3 region is CAWSVHRTMDGYTF. In DNA, the CDR3 is TGTGCCTGGAGTGTACATAGGACGATGGATGGCTACACCTTC.